The T cell receptor (beta chain) under discussion was sequenced for a study of CD8+CD57+ T cells in acquired aplastic anemia. Overall study: Sorted CD4+ plus CD8+ cells gave DNA averaging about 3 ug.

The CDR3 is made up of 10 amino acids. Germline values: CDR1 SEHNR, CDR2 FQNEAQ (reference sequence). The template used for profiling TCR beta VDJ and CDR3 was genomic DNA. TCRdb itself ran the reads through MiXCR, one entry per CDR3 protein. Of 260,000 or so distinct CDR3 sequences in the sample, roughly half were seen once. In patients chosen for sequencing, flow cytometry had shown CD8+CD57+ cell expansion. Severe acquired aplastic anemia was the diagnosis recorded for all patients. Blood was sampled before the patients had received any therapy. Whole-study results and caveats: Both patients and controls carried the same twenty-nine CD8+ CDR3 sequences.

About this clonotype itself: Its specificity is not known. Germline is not matched at one junction end, which may reflect a read error.

The genes are TRBV7-9 and TRBJ1-5; D gene uncertain. This sequence was found in a human donor with aplastic anemia. Source material: sorted CD4+, CD8+, or CD8+CD57+ T cells (not recorded which) from PBMCs. The CDR3 nucleotides read TGTGCCAGCAGCTTAGCCGCCCTGGGGTTT. Translated: CASSLAALGF.